Each of the 22 T cell receptor beta chains below was sequenced from the same sample in a study of cytomegalovirus exposure and HLA in healthy donors. The PCR used 60 Vbeta and 13 Jbeta primers. Here immunoSEQ multiplex PCR was the method, and the copy in TCRdb shows in-frame clones only, minus some. The sample lists about 110,000 clones; roughly 70% were seen once. Sequenced input: PBMCs. Receptors were obtained from a middle-aged woman in good health and CMV-seropositive.

The chain recombines TRBV4-1 with TRBJ2-3; maybe TRBD2 (5 bases). The CDR3 covers 17 residues. V gave up 1 base and J gave up 0 bases, with 14 bases separating them. The germline gives CDR1 MGHRA, CDR2 YSYEKL. CDR3 sequence: CASSQGEGRGSTDTQYF. CDR3 in DNA: TGCGCCAGCAGCCAAGGGGAAGGGAGAGGGAGCACAGATACGCAGTATTTT.

This sequence joins TRBV5-1 and TRBJ2-7; 9 nucleotides agree with TRBD1. CDR3 length: 14 residues. CDR1 is SGHRS and CDR2 is YFSETQ in the germline V gene. Losses at the gene ends were 4 bases for V and 2 bases for J; bases not matched to a gene: 4. The CDR3 DNA reads TGCGCCAGCAGCCATGGACAGGGGACCTACGAGCAGTACTTC. Translating it yields CASSHGQGTYEQYF.

This chain links TRBV30 with TRBJ2-3; 12 bases line up with TRBD1. The V gene end was trimmed by 4 bases and the J gene end by 2 bases; junction bases not matched to a gene: 7. The CDR3 length is 16 residues. Germline V CDR1 and CDR2: GTSNPN, SVGIG (reference sequence). The CDR3 sequence: CAWTPGTGGVTDTQYF. CDR3 sequence (DNA): TGTGCCTGGACCCCTGGGACAGGGGGCGTCACAGATACGCAGTATTTT.

This chain connects TRBV11-2 to TRBJ2-5, with D perhaps matching TRBD1 (6 bases). The CDR3 contains 14 residues. V was cut by 6 bases and J by 1 base, with 12 bases left in between. Per the germline V gene, CDR1 is SGHAT and CDR2 is FQNNGV. As DNA, the CDR3 is TGTGCCAGCAGTGTTGGACAGTTCCAAGAGACCCAGTACTTC. Translated, it gives CASSVGQFQETQYF.

V and J are TRBV7-2 and TRBJ1-5; D gene unclear. Between the trimmed V and J ends, which lost 0 bases and 0 bases, there was a span of 9 bases. Germline loops: CDR1 SGHTA, CDR2 FQGNSA. This CDR3 comprises 16 residues. DNA for the CDR3: TGTGCCAGCAGCTTAGCGCTAGGCCGTAGCAATCAGCCCCAGCATTTT. Translated: CASSLALGRSNQPQHF.

The V gene is TRBV10-3, the J gene TRBJ2-6; TRBD1 matches 7 bases. The germline gives CDR1 ENHRY, CDR2 SYGVKD. The CDR3 spans 15 residues. The V gene end was trimmed by 4 bases and the J gene end by 1 base; junction bases not matched to a gene: 1. The CDR3 DNA reads TGTGCCATCAGTGGGGGACAGTCTGGGGCCAACGTCCTGACTTTC. It codes for CAISGGQSGANVLTF.

This clone was counted between two and nine times. This chain joins TRBV5-6 and TRBJ2-5, with TRBD2 identical over 8 bases. There are 14 residues in the CDR3. Germline V gene sequence: CDR1 SGHDT, CDR2 YYEEEE. J gave up 1 base and V 4 bases, and 3 bases lay outside the gene matches. The CDR3: CASSGGGSQETQYF. The CDR3 DNA is TGTGCCAGCAGCGGCGGGGGGTCCCAAGAGACCCAGTACTTC.

The V and J genes are TRBV9 and TRBJ1-1; D gene ambiguous. CDR1 and CDR2 from the germline V gene are SGDLS and YYNGEE. Trimming took 0 bases from V and 1 from J, leaving 7 bases between them. CDR3 length: 14 residues. This CDR3 is CASSVATENTEAFF. CDR3 in DNA: TGTGCCAGCAGCGTAGCCACAGAGAACACTGAAGCTTTCTTT. Drawing the rest from reference TRBV9 and TRBJ1-1, the complete variable domain is DSGVTQTPKHLITATGQRVTLRCSPRSGDLSVYWYQQSLDQGLQFLIQYYNGEERAKGNILERFSAQQFPDLHSELNLSSLELGDSALYFCASSVATENTEAFFGQGTRLTVV.

V gene TRBV2 combines with J gene TRBJ2-1; D possibly corresponds to TRBD2 (6 bases). Germline assignment: CDR1 SNHLY and CDR2 FYNNEI. This CDR3 has 13 residues. Deletions cut 4 bases from V and 8 bases from J, with 12 bases between. Written as DNA, the CDR3 is TGTGCCAGCAGTGGGCCCGGGGGACATGAGCAGTTCTTC. Amino acids: CASSGPGGHEQFF.

V and J are TRBV18 and TRBJ2-5, with TRBD2 identical over 10 bases. In germline, CDR1 is KGHSH, CDR2 LQKENI. Trimming at V came to 0 bases and at J to 4 bases, leaving 2 bases not matched to a gene. The CDR3 totals 15 residues. CDR3 in DNA: TGTGCCAGCTCACCACCTAGCGGGGGGAGAGAGACCCAGTACTTC. It encodes CASSPPSGGRETQYF.

The chain employs TRBV2 and TRBJ1-4; 8 bases are a match to TRBD1. The V segment lost 5 bases and the J segment 8 bases; nucleotides outside the gene matches: 7. Germline V gives CDR1 SNHLY, CDR2 FYNNEI. The CDR3 totals 14 residues. The chain's CDR3 is CASSQDRAGEKLFF. DNA for the CDR3: TGTGCCAGCAGTCAGGACAGGGCAGGAGAAAAACTGTTTTTT. Combining the CDR3 with reference TRBV2 and TRBJ1-4 gives the whole variable domain EPEVTQTPSHQVTQMGQEVILRCVPISNHLYFYWYRQILGQKVEFLVSFYNNEISEKSEIFDDQFSVERPDGSNFTLKIRSTKLEDSAMYFCASSQDRAGEKLFFGSGTQLSVL.

This chain joins TRBV27 and TRBJ2-1, with TRBD1 identical over 7 bases. CDR3 length: 15 amino acids. Germline values: CDR1 MNHEY, CDR2 SMNVEV (reference sequence). V shed 6 bases and J 7 bases; nucleotides not matched to a gene: 12. CDR3 loop: CASRGEGGPKNEQFF. The DNA for the CDR3 is TGTGCCAGCAGGGGGGAAGGGGGCCCAAAAAATGAGCAGTTCTTC.

The chain uses TRBV4-2 and TRBJ2-2, with D maybe TRBD2 (7 bases). Germline V gene data show CDR1 as LGHNA and CDR2 as YNFKEQ. There are 16 residues in the CDR3. V was trimmed by 0 bases and J by 1 base, leaving 9 bases between them. The CDR3, as DNA: TGTGCCAGCAGCCAAGACGGGGGGCAGAACACCGGGGAGCTGTTTTTT. Amino acids: CASSQDGGQNTGELFF.

This clone appeared a few times. V gene TRBV9 combines with J gene TRBJ1-5; no definite D call. The V gene lost 4 bases and the J gene lost 0 bases, with 11 bases spanning the gap. This CDR3 has 15 amino acids. Germline CDR1 reads SGDLS; CDR2 reads YYNGEE. The CDR3 sequence: CASSQLADSNQPQHF. CDR3 coding DNA: TGTGCCAGCAGCCAGCTAGCAGATAGCAATCAGCCCCAGCATTTT. Complete variable domain (other parts from reference TRBV9 and TRBJ1-5): DSGVTQTPKHLITATGQRVTLRCSPRSGDLSVYWYQQSLDQGLQFLIQYYNGEERAKGNILERFSAQQFPDLHSELNLSSLELGDSALYFCASSQLADSNQPQHFGDGTRLSIL.

The V and J genes are TRBV6-1 and TRBJ2-7; 12 bases agree with TRBD1. Germline-derived CDR1 and CDR2 are MNHNS and SASEGT. J was trimmed by 6 bases and V by 3 bases; bases with no gene match: 3. CDR3 length: 14 residues. The CDR3 loop reads CASSDRDRGREQYF. CDR3 DNA: TGTGCCAGCAGTGACCGGGACAGGGGGCGCGAGCAGTACTTC.

The chain joins TRBV5-6 to TRBJ1-2, with 7 bases fitting TRBD1. The trim removed 0 bases at V and 7 bases at J, leaving 12 bases unmatched. CDR3 length equals 16 residues. The germline V gene has CDR1 SGHDT and CDR2 YYEEEE. The CDR3, as DNA: TGTGCCAGCAGCTTGGGGGGCGGGACAGCCGGGTCTGGCTACACCTTC. Protein product: CASSLGGGTAGSGYTF.

The chain couples TRBV5-4 to TRBJ1-2; D remains unclear. CDR3 length: 15 residues. Germline lookup yields CDR1 SGHNT and CDR2 YYREEE (reference sequence). The V end lost 1 base, the J end lost 4 bases, and 14 bases lay between the germline ends. The CDR3 DNA reads as TGTGCCAGCAGCTTGCCCACAGACCTCACCTATGGCTACACCTTC. It yields the protein CASSLPTDLTYGYTF.

This clone was seen a few times. V usage is TRBV6-1 and J usage is TRBJ2-2, with TRBD1 identical over 7 bases. This CDR3 is 14 amino acids long. V gave up 5 bases and J gave up 1 base; unmatched junction bases: 1. CDR1 and CDR2 (germline): MNHNS, SASEGT. CDR3 coding DNA: TGTGCCAGCAGTAGACAGGGGAACACCGGGGAGCTGTTTTTT. Translated, it gives CASSRQGNTGELFF.

The chain couples TRBV6-1 to TRBJ1-2; D possibly corresponds to TRBD1 (5 bases). V lost 0 bases to trimming and J lost 5 bases, with 10 bases between them. The CDR3 runs 14 residues. Germline V lookup: CDR1 MNHNS, CDR2 SASEGT. This CDR3 is CASSEAQGAYGYTF. CDR3 DNA: TGTGCCAGCAGTGAAGCGCAGGGCGCTTATGGCTACACCTTC.

This clone turned up a few times. The V call is TRBV5-1, the J call TRBJ2-7; 7 bases map to TRBD1. From germline, CDR1 is SGHRS and CDR2 YFSETQ. The junction had 9 bases not matched to a gene; V was cut back by 4 bases and J by 5 bases. This CDR3 region has 14 residues. For the CDR3, the DNA is TGCGCCAGCAGCGCGCCTGACAGGGTCGACGAGCAGTACTTC. This encodes CASSAPDRVDEQYF.

J is TRBJ2-5 and V is TRBV18, with D maybe TRBD2 (7 bases). The CDR3 consists of 13 residues. Germline V gene sequence: CDR1 KGHSH, CDR2 LQKENI. V lost 3 bases to trimming and J lost 9 bases, with 14 bases between them. The CDR3 loop reads CASSPSGGEPQYF. The CDR3 region has the DNA TGTGCCAGCTCACCTTCGGGGGGCGAGCCCCAGTACTTC.

This chain uses TRBV29-1 with TRBJ2-7; D perhaps matches TRBD1 (6 bases). The CDR3 sequence is 13 residues long. Trimming took off 4 bases at V and 3 bases at J, with 13 bases between the two ends. CDR1 is SQVTM, CDR2 ANQGSEA, per germline. The CDR3 here is CSVGTVHRYEQYF. Written as DNA, the CDR3 is TGCAGCGTTGGGACAGTTCACCGCTACGAGCAGTACTTC.